What follows are 6 T cell receptor beta chains derived from one specimen sequenced in a study of OX40 agonist ivuxolimab in advanced cancers. Clones were read by immunoSEQ multiplex PCR, and TCRdb kept only the in-frame ones, dropping some. The table shows approximately 50,000 clones, with roughly 94% occurring only once. The source was CD4+ or CD8+ T cells sorted from blood, collected in a trial of the OX40 agonist ivuxolimab. Receptors were obtained from an adult with an advanced solid tumor such as melanoma, head and neck, liver or kidney cancer.

The rearrangement links TRBV13 to TRBJ1-1; 8 bases match TRBD1. The V gene end was trimmed by 3 bases and the J gene end by 1 base; junction bases not matched to a gene: 4. Germline V gene sequence: CDR1 PRHDT, CDR2 FYEKMQ (reference sequence). This CDR3 contains 15 residues. The CDR3 loop is CASSFRTGRNTEAFF. The CDR3 coding sequence is TGTGCCAGCAGCTTCCGGACAGGGAGGAACACTGAAGCTTTCTTT.

The CDR3 region has the DNA TGTGCCAGCAGCTTAGGGGGCAGCAGCGAGCAGTACTTC. Translating gives CASSLGGSSEQYF. The rearrangement uses TRBV7-9 and TRBJ2-5; D is perhaps TRBD1 (5 bases). The J call is uncertain, as TRBJ2-7 better fits the DNA end. The CDR3 contains 13 residues. CDR1 and CDR2 (germline): SEHNR, FQNEAQ (reference sequence).

V gene TRBV7-8 combines with J gene TRBJ2-1; TRBD1 matches 10 bases. Germline loops: CDR1 SGHVS, CDR2 FQNEAQ. The CDR3 consists of 14 residues. After removal of 3 bases from V and 9 bases from J, the junction contained 5 bases not matched to a gene. CDR3 region: CASSFGTGVSEQFF. CDR3 coding DNA: TGTGCCAGCAGCTTCGGGACAGGGGTTAGTGAGCAGTTCTTC. The full variable domain, its missing parts supplied by reference TRBV7-8 and TRBJ2-1, is GAGVSQSPRYKVAKRGQDVALRCDPISGHVSLFWYQQALGQGPEFLTYFQNEAQLDKSGLPSDRFFAERPEGSVSTLKIQRTQQEDSAVYLCASSFGTGVSEQFFGPGTRLTVL.

This chain links TRBV7-8 with TRBJ1-4; no definite D call. Trimming stripped 5 bases from V and 2 bases from J, with 21 bases between. Germline V gives CDR1 SGHVS, CDR2 FQNEAQ. CDR3 size: 18 residues. The CDR3 region is CASSHHLPGASTNEKLFF. The CDR3 DNA reads TGTGCCAGCAGCCACCACCTCCCGGGAGCCAGCACTAATGAAAAACTGTTTTTT.

The chain links TRBV9 to TRBJ2-2; TRBD2 matches 7 bases. Germline V CDR1 and CDR2: SGDLS, YYNGEE. The V and J ends lost 0 bases and 1 base, in that order; junction bases with no gene match: 0. The CDR3 spans 15 residues. CDR3 protein: CASSVERENTGELFF. In DNA, the CDR3 is TGTGCCAGCAGCGTAGAGCGGGAGAACACCGGGGAGCTGTTTTTT. Full variable domain (remainder filled in from reference TRBV9 and TRBJ2-2): DSGVTQTPKHLITATGQRVTLRCSPRSGDLSVYWYQQSLDQGLQFLIQYYNGEERAKGNILERFSAQQFPDLHSELNLSSLELGDSALYFCASSVERENTGELFFGEGSRLTVL.

The chain links TRBV6-6 to TRBJ2-5; no clear D gene. With 4 bases removed from V and 5 bases from J, the gap between germline ends came to 8 bases. CDR3 size: 12 residues. The germline gives CDR1 MNHNY, CDR2 SVGAGI (reference sequence). The CDR3 nucleotides are TGTGCCAGCAGTTCCAGATTGGAGACCCAGTACTTC. Translating it yields CASSSRLETQYF.